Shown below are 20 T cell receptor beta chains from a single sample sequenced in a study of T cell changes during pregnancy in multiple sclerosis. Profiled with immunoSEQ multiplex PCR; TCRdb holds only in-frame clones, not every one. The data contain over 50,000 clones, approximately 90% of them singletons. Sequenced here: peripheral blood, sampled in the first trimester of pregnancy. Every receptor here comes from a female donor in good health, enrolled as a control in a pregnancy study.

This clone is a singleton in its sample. CDR3 loop: CASSQSSRDRGDSPLHF. The CDR3 bases are TGCGCCAGCAGTCAATCCTCCCGGGACAGGGGAGATTCACCCCTCCACTTT. V gene TRBV23-1 combines with J gene TRBJ1-6; 10 positions agree with TRBD1. TRBV23-1 is recorded as an ORF, its role being uncertain. This CDR3 contains 17 residues. With 0 bases clipped from V and 8 bases from J, the junction kept 7 bases outside the gene matches.

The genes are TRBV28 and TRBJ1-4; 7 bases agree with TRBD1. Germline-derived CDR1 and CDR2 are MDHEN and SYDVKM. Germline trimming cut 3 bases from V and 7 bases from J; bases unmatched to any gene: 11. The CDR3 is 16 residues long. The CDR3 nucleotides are TGTGCCAGCAGTTTCCTCGATCAGGGGGTGGGTGAAAAACTGTTTTTT. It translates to CASSFLDQGVGEKLFF. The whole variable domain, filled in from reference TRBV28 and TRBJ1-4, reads DVKVTQSSRYLVKRTGEKVFLECVQDMDHENMFWYRQDPGLGLRLIYFSYDVKMKEKGDIPEGYSVSREKKERFSLILESASTNQTSMYLCASSFLDQGVGEKLFFGSGTQLSVL.

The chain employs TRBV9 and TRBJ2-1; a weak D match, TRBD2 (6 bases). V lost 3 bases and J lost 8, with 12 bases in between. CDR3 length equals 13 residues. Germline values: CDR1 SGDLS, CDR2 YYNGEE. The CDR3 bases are TGTGCCAGCAGCGGGGGTCCGGGGGATGAGCAGTTCTTC. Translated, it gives CASSGGPGDEQFF.

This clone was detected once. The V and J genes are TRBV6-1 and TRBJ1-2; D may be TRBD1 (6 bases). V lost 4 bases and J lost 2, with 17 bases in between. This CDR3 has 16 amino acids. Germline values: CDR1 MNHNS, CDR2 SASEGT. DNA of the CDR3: TGTGCCAGCAGTGTGGACAGAAGGGGCCCGAACTATGGCTACACCTTC. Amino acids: CASSVDRRGPNYGYTF.

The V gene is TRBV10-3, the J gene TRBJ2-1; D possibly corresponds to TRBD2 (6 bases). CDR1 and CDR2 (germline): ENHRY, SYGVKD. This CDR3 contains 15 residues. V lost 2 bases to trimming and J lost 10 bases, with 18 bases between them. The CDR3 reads CAISEAGLQVREQFF. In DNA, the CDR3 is TGTGCCATCAGTGAGGCGGGGTTGCAAGTTAGAGAGCAGTTCTTC.

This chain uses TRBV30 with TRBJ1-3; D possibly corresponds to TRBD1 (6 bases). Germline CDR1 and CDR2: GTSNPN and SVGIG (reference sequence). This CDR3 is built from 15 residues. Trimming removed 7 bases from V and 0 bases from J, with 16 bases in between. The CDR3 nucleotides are TGTGCCTCCAACCAGGGGAAAGGCTCTGGAAACACCATATATTTT. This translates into CASNQGKGSGNTIYF.

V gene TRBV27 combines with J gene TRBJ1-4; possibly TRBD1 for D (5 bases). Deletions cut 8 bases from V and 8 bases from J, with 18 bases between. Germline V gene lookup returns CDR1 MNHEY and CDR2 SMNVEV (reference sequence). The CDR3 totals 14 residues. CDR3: CASGLGGIGEKLFF. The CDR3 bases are TGTGCCAGCGGGCTCGGGGGGATAGGGGAAAAACTGTTTTTT.

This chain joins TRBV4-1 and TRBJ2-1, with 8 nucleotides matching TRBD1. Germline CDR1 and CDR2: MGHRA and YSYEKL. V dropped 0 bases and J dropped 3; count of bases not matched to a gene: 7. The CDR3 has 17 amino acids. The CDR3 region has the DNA TGCGCCAGCAGCCAAGATCCCGGGACAGGCCACTACAATGAGCAGTTCTTC. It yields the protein CASSQDPGTGHYNEQFF.

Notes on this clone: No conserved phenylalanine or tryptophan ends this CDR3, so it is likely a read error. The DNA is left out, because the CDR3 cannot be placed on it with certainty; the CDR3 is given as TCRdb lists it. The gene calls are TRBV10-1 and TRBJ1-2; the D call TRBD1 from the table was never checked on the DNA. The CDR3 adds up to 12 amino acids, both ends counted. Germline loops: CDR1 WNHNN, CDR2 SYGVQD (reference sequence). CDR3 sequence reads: CASSAPWNPAGL.

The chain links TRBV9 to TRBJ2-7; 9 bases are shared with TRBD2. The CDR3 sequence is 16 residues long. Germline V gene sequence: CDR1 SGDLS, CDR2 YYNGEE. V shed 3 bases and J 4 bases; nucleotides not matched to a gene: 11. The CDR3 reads CASSEGPAAGGYEQYF. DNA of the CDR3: TGTGCCAGCAGCGAGGGCCCTGCAGCGGGGGGTTACGAGCAGTACTTC.

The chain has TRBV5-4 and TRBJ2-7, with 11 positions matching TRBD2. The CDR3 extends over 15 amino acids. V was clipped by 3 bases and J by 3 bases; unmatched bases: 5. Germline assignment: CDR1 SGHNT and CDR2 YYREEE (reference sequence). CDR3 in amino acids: CASSSRLAGIYEQYF. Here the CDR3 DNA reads TGTGCCAGCAGCTCCAGACTAGCGGGGATCTACGAGCAGTACTTC.

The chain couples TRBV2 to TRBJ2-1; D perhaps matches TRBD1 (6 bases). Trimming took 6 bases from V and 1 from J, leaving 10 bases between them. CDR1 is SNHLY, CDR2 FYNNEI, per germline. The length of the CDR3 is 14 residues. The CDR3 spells CASRRDRSYNEQFF. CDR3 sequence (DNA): TGTGCCAGCAGAAGAGACAGGTCCTACAATGAGCAGTTCTTC.

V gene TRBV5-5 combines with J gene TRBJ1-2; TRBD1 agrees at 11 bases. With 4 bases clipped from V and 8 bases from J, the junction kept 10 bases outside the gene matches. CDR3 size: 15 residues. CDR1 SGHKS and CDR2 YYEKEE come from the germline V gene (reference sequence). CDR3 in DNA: TGTGCCAGCAGCCCTAACGTCGGGACAGGGGGAGGCTACACCTTC. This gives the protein CASSPNVGTGGGYTF.

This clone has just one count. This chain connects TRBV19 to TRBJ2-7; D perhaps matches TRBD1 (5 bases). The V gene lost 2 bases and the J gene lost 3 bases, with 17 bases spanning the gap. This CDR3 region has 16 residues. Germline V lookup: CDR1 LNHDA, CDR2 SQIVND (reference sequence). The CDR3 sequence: CASSIKGLSYHYEQYF. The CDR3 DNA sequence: TGTGCCAGTAGTATAAAGGGGTTGAGCTATCACTACGAGCAGTACTTC.

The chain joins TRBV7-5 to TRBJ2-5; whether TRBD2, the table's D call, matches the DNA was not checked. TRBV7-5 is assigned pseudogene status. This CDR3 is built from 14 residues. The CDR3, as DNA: TGTGCCAGAAGGGAAGCGGGGGATCAAGAGACCCAGTACTTC. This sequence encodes CARREAGDQETQYF.

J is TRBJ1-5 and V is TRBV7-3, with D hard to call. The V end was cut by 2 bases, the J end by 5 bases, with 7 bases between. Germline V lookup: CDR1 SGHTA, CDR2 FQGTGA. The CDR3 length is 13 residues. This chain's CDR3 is CASSLGTYQPQHF. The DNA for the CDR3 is TGTGCCAGCAGCTTAGGCACATATCAGCCCCAGCATTTT.

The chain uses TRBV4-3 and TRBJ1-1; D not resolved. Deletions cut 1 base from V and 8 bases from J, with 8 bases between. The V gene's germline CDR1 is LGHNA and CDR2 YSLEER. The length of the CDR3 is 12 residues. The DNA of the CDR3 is TGCGCCAGCAGCCAAGGGGCGACCGAAGCTTTCTTT. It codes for CASSQGATEAFF.

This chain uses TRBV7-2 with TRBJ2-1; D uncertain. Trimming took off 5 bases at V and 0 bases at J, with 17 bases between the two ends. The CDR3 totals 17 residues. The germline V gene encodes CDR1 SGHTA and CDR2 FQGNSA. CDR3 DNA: TGTGCCAGCAGCCCCGGGTGGCGCACCAGCTCCTACAATGAGCAGTTCTTC. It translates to CASSPGWRTSSYNEQFF.

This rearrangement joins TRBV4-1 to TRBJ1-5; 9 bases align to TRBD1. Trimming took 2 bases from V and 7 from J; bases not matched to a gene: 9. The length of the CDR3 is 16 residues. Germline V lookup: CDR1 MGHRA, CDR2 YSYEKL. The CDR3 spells CASSQSGQGGNQPQHF. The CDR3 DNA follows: TGCGCCAGCAGCCAATCGGGACAGGGAGGAAACCAGCCCCAGCATTTT.

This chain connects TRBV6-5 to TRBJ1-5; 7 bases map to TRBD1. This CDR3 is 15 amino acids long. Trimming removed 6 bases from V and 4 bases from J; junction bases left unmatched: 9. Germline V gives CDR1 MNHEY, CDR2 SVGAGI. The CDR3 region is CASRSTGAQNQPQHF. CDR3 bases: TGTGCCAGCAGGTCTACAGGGGCTCAAAATCAGCCCCAGCATTTT.